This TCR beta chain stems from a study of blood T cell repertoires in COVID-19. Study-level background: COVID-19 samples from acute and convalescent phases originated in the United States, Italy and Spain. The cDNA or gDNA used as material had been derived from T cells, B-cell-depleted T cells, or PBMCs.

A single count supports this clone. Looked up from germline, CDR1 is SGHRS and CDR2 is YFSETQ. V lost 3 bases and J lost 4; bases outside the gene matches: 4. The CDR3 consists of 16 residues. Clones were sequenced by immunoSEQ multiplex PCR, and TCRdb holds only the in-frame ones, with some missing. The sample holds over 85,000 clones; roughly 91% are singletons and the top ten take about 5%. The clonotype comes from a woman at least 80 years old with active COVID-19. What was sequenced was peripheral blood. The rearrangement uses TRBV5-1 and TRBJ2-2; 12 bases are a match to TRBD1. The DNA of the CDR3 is TGCGCCAGCAGCTCAGGGACAGGGGGCTTCACCGGGGAGCTGTTTTTT. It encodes CASSSGTGGFTGELFF.